The 29 T cell receptor beta chains reported below all come from one sample, sequenced in a study of identical twins. One entry per CDR3 protein results from TCRdb running MiXCR on the 5' RACE reads. Of hundreds of thousands of distinct CDR3 sequences in the sample, over 8.5% were seen once. This sample also appeared in a second study, on yellow fever vaccine responses in identical twins.

Input material: PBMCs. These receptors originate from a woman between 18 and 29 years old in good health.

This clonotype was detected many times. The chain has TRBV12-3 or TRBV12-4 and TRBJ2-1; TRBD2 matches at 9 bases. The V segment lost 3 bases and the J segment 15 bases; nucleotides outside the gene matches: 12. The CDR3 runs to 14 residues. The CDR3 reads CASSFVAGARWGFF. The CDR3 bases are TGTGCCAGCAGTTTCGTAGCGGGAGCCCGCTGGGGGTTCTTC.

V is TRBV11-1 and J is TRBJ2-1; the D is unclear. The V gene's germline CDR1 is SGHAT and CDR2 FQDESV (reference sequence). The CDR3 has 18 amino acids. Trimming removed 3 bases at V and 2 bases at J, with 20 bases between. The CDR3 region has the DNA TGTGCCAGCAGCTTTTTTCCCCCGTCAGGCCCGACCTACAATGAGCAGTTCTTC. Protein: CASSFFPPSGPTYNEQFF.

The chain recombines TRBV3-1 with TRBJ2-7; 9 bases map to TRBD2. Germline lookup yields CDR1 LGHDT and CDR2 YNNKEL (reference sequence). The V segment lost 5 bases and the J segment 0 bases; nucleotides outside the gene matches: 5. The CDR3 is made up of 15 amino acids. In DNA, the CDR3 is TGTGCCAGCAGCTCGGGACTAGCATTCTCCTACGAGCAGTACTTC. As protein: CASSSGLAFSYEQYF.

This clonotype was counted only a few times. The gene calls are TRBV7-9 and TRBJ2-7; TRBD2 aligns across 11 bases. CDR1 SEHNR and CDR2 FQNEAQ come from the germline V gene (reference sequence). Trimming took 4 bases from V and 2 from J; bases not matched to a gene: 7. CDR3 length: 16 residues. The CDR3 bases are TGTGCCAGCAGCTGGAAACTAGCGGGGGACCCCTACGAGCAGTACTTC. This encodes CASSWKLAGDPYEQYF.

This clonotype was detected ten times or more. The chain carries TRBV4-3 and TRBJ2-3; 7 bases fit TRBD2. V shed 0 bases and J 1 base; nucleotides not matched to a gene: 10. The CDR3 sequence is 18 residues long. The germline gives CDR1 LGHNA, CDR2 YSLEER. The CDR3 DNA follows: TGCGCCAGCAGCCAAGATTATCGGGCGGGAGTGGGCACAGATACGCAGTATTTT. Amino acid sequence: CASSQDYRAGVGTDTQYF.

This clonotype was seen a few times. The rearrangement uses TRBV12-3 or TRBV12-4 and TRBJ1-6; 9 nucleotides match TRBD1. V lost 6 bases to trimming and J lost 10 bases; unmatched junction nucleotides: 16. The CDR3 runs to 17 residues. CDR3 in amino acids: CASSQYGQGPGRSPLHF. As DNA, the CDR3 is TGTGCCAGCAGCCAATACGGACAGGGGCCCGGTCGGTCACCCCTCCACTTT.

At least ten counts were recorded for this clonotype. V gene TRBV6-2 or TRBV6-3 combines with J gene TRBJ1-5, with a tentative D call TRBD1 (5 bases). CDR1 is MNHEY and CDR2 is SVGEGT in the germline V gene. V was pared by 6 bases and J by 3 bases, with 12 bases between. The CDR3 consists of 14 residues. CDR3 amino acids: CASSPGHFNQPQHF. The CDR3, as DNA: TGTGCCAGCAGCCCTGGACATTTCAATCAGCCCCAGCATTTT.

This clonotype was observed at least ten times. The genes are TRBV24-1 and TRBJ2-3, with D perhaps matching TRBD1 (5 bases). Per germline, CDR1 KGHDR and CDR2 SFDVKD. V was pared by 6 bases and J by 5 bases, with 11 bases between. The CDR3 has 13 amino acids. As DNA, the CDR3 is TGTGCCACCAGTATAGGGGTCGGAGATACGCAGTATTTT. Its translation is CATSIGVGDTQYF.

In its sample, this clonotype was seen a few times. This chain connects TRBV20-1 to TRBJ2-2; 7 bases fit TRBD1. This CDR3 has 13 residues. Germline-derived CDR1 and CDR2 are DFQATT and SNEGSKA (reference sequence). With V trimmed by 4 bases and J by 8 bases, 7 bases remained unmatched. CDR3 region: CSAITGASGELFF. CDR3 nucleotides: TGCAGTGCTATCACAGGGGCGTCAGGGGAGCTGTTTTTT.

This clonotype was recorded a few times. The chain employs TRBV11-2 and TRBJ2-1; 12 nucleotides line up with TRBD1. V lost 5 bases and J lost 9; bases outside the gene matches: 11. The CDR3 contains 16 residues. CDR1 and CDR2 (germline): SGHAT, FQNNGV. The DNA for the CDR3 is TGTGCCAGCAGCCCCGACGGGACAGGGGGCTTTGTTGAGCAGTTCTTC. Protein sequence: CASSPDGTGGFVEQFF.

This clonotype turned up a few times. The rearrangement links TRBV6-1 to TRBJ1-6; D unresolved. V was cut by 11 bases and J by 4 bases, with 12 bases left in between. Germline V gene data show CDR1 as MNHNS and CDR2 as SASEGT. The CDR3 covers 13 residues. As DNA, the CDR3 is TGTGCCTGCCTTGGAGGGTATAATTCACCCCTCCACTTT. Translation gives CACLGGYNSPLHF.

Ten or more counts support this clonotype. The V and J genes are TRBV5-1 and TRBJ2-1, with TRBD1 matching over 7 bases. The CDR3 runs 16 residues. The germline V gene encodes CDR1 SGHRS and CDR2 YFSETQ. The V and J ends lost 0 bases and 2 bases, in that order; junction bases with no gene match: 5. The CDR3 bases are TGCGCCAGCAGCTTGGGTCGGGACAGTCCCTACAATGAGCAGTTCTTC. Translating gives CASSLGRDSPYNEQFF.

CDR3 in DNA: TGTGCCAGCAGCTTGCCTCGGACAGTAGGCACTGAAGCTTTCTTT. Translating it yields CASSLPRTVGTEAFF. V is TRBV5-5 and J is TRBJ1-1; possible D gene TRBD1, 6 bases. The germline gives CDR1 SGHKS, CDR2 YYEKEE (reference sequence). V was trimmed by 1 base and J by 4 bases, leaving 14 bases between them. The CDR3 contains 15 residues. The variable domain in full, with the rest retrieved from reference TRBV5-5 and TRBJ1-1, is DAGVTQSPTHLIKTRGQQVTLRCSPISGHKSVSWYQQVLGQGPQFIFQYYEKEERGRGNFPDRFSARQFPNYSSELNVNALLLGDSALYLCASSLPRTVGTEAFFGQGTRLTVV.

This clonotype has a count of ten or more. The V and J genes are TRBV2 and TRBJ2-2, with D perhaps TRBD2 (6 bases). V lost 6 bases to trimming and J lost 5 bases, with 16 bases between them. The CDR3 has 15 amino acids. Germline loops: CDR1 SNHLY, CDR2 FYNNEI. The CDR3 loop is CASSGTGSPTGELFF. In DNA, the CDR3 is TGTGCCAGCAGCGGGACTGGTTCCCCAACCGGGGAGCTGTTTTTT.

The J gene is TRBJ2-7, the V gene TRBV29-1; TRBD1 or TRBD2 may be the D gene (5 bases each). Germline CDR1 SQVTM, CDR2 ANQGSEA. CDR3 size: 12 residues. Between the trimmed V and J ends, which lost 5 bases and 1 base, there was a span of 9 bases. For the CDR3, the DNA is TGCAGCGTTTGGGGGAATTCCTACGAGCAGTACTTC. Its protein is CSVWGNSYEQYF.

This clonotype was seen only a few times. The rearrangement uses TRBV9 and TRBJ2-1; a weak D match, TRBD1 (6 bases). Trimming pared 1 base from V and 0 bases from J, leaving 11 bases between. Germline lookup yields CDR1 SGDLS and CDR2 YYNGEE. This CDR3 comprises 16 residues. The chain's CDR3 is CASSVLRGSSYNEQFF. DNA of the CDR3: TGTGCCAGCAGCGTATTAAGGGGGAGCTCCTACAATGAGCAGTTCTTC.

This clonotype was seen more than once but under ten times. CDR3 bases: TGTGCCAGCAGTCCGCTGTGGGGGCGCACAGATACGCAGTATTTT. Amino acid sequence: CASSPLWGRTDTQYF. The V gene is TRBV27, the J gene TRBJ2-3, with a tentative D call TRBD1 (6 bases). The V end lost 5 bases, the J end lost 1 base, and 13 bases lay between the germline ends. Germline V CDR1 and CDR2: MNHEY, SMNVEV (reference sequence). The length of the CDR3 is 15 residues.

The table lists this clonotype with a few counts. A read error may be the cause here, since a much bigger clone is one base away. The rearrangement joins TRBV7-9 to TRBJ2-7, with unresolved D. From germline, CDR1 is SEHNR and CDR2 FQNEAQ (reference sequence). Trimming pared 7 bases from V and 0 bases from J, leaving 7 bases between. The CDR3 covers 12 residues. The CDR3: CASTPNSYEQYF. The DNA of the CDR3 is TGTGCCAGCACCCCCAACTCCTACGAGCAGTACTTC. Full variable domain (rest looked up from reference TRBV7-9 and TRBJ2-7): DTGVSQNPRHKITKRGQNVTFRCDPISEHNRLYWYRQTLGQGPEFLTYFQNEAQLEKSRLLSDRFSAERPKGSFSTLEIQRTEQGDSAMYLCASTPNSYEQYFGPGTRLTVT.

The CDR3 DNA follows: TGTGCCAGTAGTGTTTTCCTCTCCGGGGAGCAGTACTTC. It is translated as CASSVFLSGEQYF. The chain uses TRBV19 and TRBJ2-7; D gene uncertain. The CDR3 extends over 13 amino acids. V shed 5 bases and J shed 7 bases, with 15 bases lying between them. The germline CDR1 and CDR2 sequences are LNHDA and SQIVND (reference sequence).

This clonotype was seen many times. The chain is built from TRBV15 and TRBJ2-1; 8 nucleotides line up with TRBD1. Per the germline V gene, CDR1 is LNHNV and CDR2 is YYDKDF (reference sequence). The CDR3 is made up of 15 amino acids. The trim removed 1 base at V and 8 bases at J, leaving 7 bases unmatched. In nucleotides, the CDR3 is TGTGCCACCAGCAGAGTGCAGGGGGCCGTAGATGAGCAGTTCTTC. Protein sequence: CATSRVQGAVDEQFF.

This clonotype was recorded a few times. The J gene is TRBJ1-1, the V gene TRBV6-5, with D maybe TRBD1 (6 bases). The CDR3 has 15 amino acids. The V gene lost 5 bases and the J gene lost 5 bases, with 18 bases spanning the gap. Germline CDR1 reads MNHEY; CDR2 reads SVGAGI. For the CDR3, the DNA is TGTGCCAGCAGTACTTATGAAGACAGGTGGACTGAAGCTTTCTTT. Residues: CASSTYEDRWTEAFF.

This clonotype was counted many times. J is TRBJ2-2 and V is TRBV12-3 or TRBV12-4, with TRBD1 matching 7 bases. This CDR3 is 15 amino acids long. V shed 3 bases, J shed 7 bases, and the junction held 8 bases outside the gene matches. In DNA form, the CDR3 reads TGTGCCAGCAGTTTGGGGGACAGAGAATACGGGGAGCTGTTTTTT. Amino acid sequence: CASSLGDREYGELFF.

This clonotype has a handful of counts. V usage is TRBV6-1 and J usage is TRBJ1-3; unclear D gene. The CDR3 loop spans 16 amino acids. The V end was cut by 6 bases, the J end by 0 bases, with 15 bases between. Germline V gives CDR1 MNHNS, CDR2 SASEGT. The CDR3 here is CASRATGSSSGNTIYF. Written as DNA, the CDR3 is TGTGCCAGCAGGGCGACTGGGTCGAGCTCTGGAAACACCATATATTTT.

This clonotype was seen more than once but under ten times. This chain uses TRBV4-3 with TRBJ2-3; 8 nucleotides agree with TRBD2. The ends lost 0 bases at V and 2 bases at J; junction bases unmatched: 13. CDR1 is LGHNA, CDR2 YSLEER, per germline. The CDR3 has 19 residues. CDR3 coding DNA: TGCGCCAGCAGCCAAGATGGCGGGACTAGACCCCTCACCACAGATACGCAGTATTTT. Translating gives CASSQDGGTRPLTTDTQYF.

This rearrangement joins TRBV4-1 to TRBJ2-1; 7 positions match TRBD2. The CDR3 extends over 21 amino acids. Unmatched junction bases numbered 33, after V lost 0 bases and J lost 16 bases. From germline, CDR1 is MGHRA and CDR2 YSYEKL. The CDR3, as DNA: TGCGCCAGCAGCCAAGATTCCTTGAAGATAGGCGGGAGTGCTGGTAAGCTTAGTGGTTTCTTC. Its translation: CASSQDSLKIGGSAGKLSGFF.

This clonotype was detected many times. The chain employs TRBV12-3 or TRBV12-4 and TRBJ1-2, with TRBD1 identical over 12 bases. Germline trimming cut 5 bases from V and 3 bases from J; bases unmatched to any gene: 7. The CDR3 covers 16 residues. The chain's CDR3 is CASSSSGTGGDYGYTF. As DNA, the CDR3 is TGTGCCAGCAGTAGTTCCGGGACAGGGGGCGACTATGGCTACACCTTC.

This clonotype was picked up a small number of times. V gene TRBV5-1 combines with J gene TRBJ2-1; D unclear. Deletions cut 0 bases from V and 3 bases from J, with 10 bases between. From germline, CDR1 is SGHRS and CDR2 YFSETQ. The CDR3 has 15 residues. As DNA, the CDR3 is TGCGCCAGCAGCTTGGGAACAGAGTTCTACAATGAGCAGTTCTTC. Amino acid sequence: CASSLGTEFYNEQFF.

The V gene is TRBV18, the J gene TRBJ1-4, with D perhaps matching TRBD1 (5 bases). This CDR3 contains 14 residues. Trimming stripped 2 bases from V and 7 bases from J, with 11 bases between. Germline V CDR1 and CDR2: KGHSH, LQKENI. The chain's CDR3 is CASSPGALGEKLFF. In DNA form, the CDR3 reads TGTGCCAGCTCACCAGGGGCACTGGGTGAAAAACTGTTTTTT.

This clonotype was observed a handful of times. The chain joins TRBV19 to TRBJ1-5, with D possibly matching TRBD1 (5 bases). The germline V gene has CDR1 LNHDA and CDR2 SQIVND (reference sequence). The CDR3 totals 14 residues. V lost 2 bases and J 7 bases, leaving 12 bases between the germline ends. The CDR3 is CASSILPGEQPQHF. Written as DNA, the CDR3 is TGTGCCAGTAGTATACTCCCGGGGGAACAGCCCCAGCATTTT.